A selection of T cell receptor beta chains follows, all from one sample in a study of human T cells and chemical hapten exposure. TCRdb called the RACE reads again in MiXCR, with one record for every CDR3 protein. The data hold under 450,000 distinct CDR3 sequences, with 4.8% observed a single time. Sequences were derived from whole blood, sampled in connection with sensitization to the hapten diphenylcyclopropenone (DPC). The receptors come from a woman between 50 and 59 years old with alopecia areata. Some clones in this sample may be carry-over from other donors' samples. Both conserved end residues are trimmed from each CDR3.

J gene: TRBJ2-7; V gene: TRBV27; CDR3 protein: ASSFVEGDEQY
J gene: TRBJ1-2; V gene: TRBV29-1; CDR3 protein: SAQQGANYGYT
J gene: TRBJ1-3; V gene: TRBV29-1; CDR3 protein: SVEVSQTGNTIY
J gene: TRBJ2-6; V gene: TRBV9; CDR3 protein: ASSAGVSSGANVLT
J gene: TRBJ1-1; V gene: TRBV6-6; CDR3 protein: ASSHGTGDTEAF
J gene: TRBJ2-3; V gene: TRBV11-2; CDR3 protein: ASSLDPSRSAGADTQY
J gene: TRBJ1-1; V gene: TRBV4-1; CDR3 protein: ASSQAGQGGTEAF
J gene: TRBJ2-5; V gene: TRBV29-1; CDR3 protein: SVAPGGDKQTQY
J gene: TRBJ1-2; V gene: TRBV5-6; CDR3 protein: ASSADSARANYGYT
J gene: TRBJ1-1; V gene: TRBV12-3/TRBV12-4; CDR3 protein: ASRPQGRGEAF
J gene: TRBJ2-3; V gene: TRBV6-1; CDR3 protein: ASSPGGLGADTQY
J gene: TRBJ2-7; V gene: TRBV6-5; CDR3 protein: ASSSGLAPSYEQY
J gene: TRBJ1-1; V gene: TRBV29-1; CDR3 protein: SVGTGMNTEAF
J gene: TRBJ1-3; V gene: TRBV6-1; CDR3 protein: ASSEVRTGMIIGNTIY
J gene: TRBJ2-3; V gene: TRBV27; CDR3 protein: ASSPWSASTDTQY
J gene: TRBJ1-5; V gene: TRBV5-6; CDR3 protein: ASSYYPLGDRGNQPQH